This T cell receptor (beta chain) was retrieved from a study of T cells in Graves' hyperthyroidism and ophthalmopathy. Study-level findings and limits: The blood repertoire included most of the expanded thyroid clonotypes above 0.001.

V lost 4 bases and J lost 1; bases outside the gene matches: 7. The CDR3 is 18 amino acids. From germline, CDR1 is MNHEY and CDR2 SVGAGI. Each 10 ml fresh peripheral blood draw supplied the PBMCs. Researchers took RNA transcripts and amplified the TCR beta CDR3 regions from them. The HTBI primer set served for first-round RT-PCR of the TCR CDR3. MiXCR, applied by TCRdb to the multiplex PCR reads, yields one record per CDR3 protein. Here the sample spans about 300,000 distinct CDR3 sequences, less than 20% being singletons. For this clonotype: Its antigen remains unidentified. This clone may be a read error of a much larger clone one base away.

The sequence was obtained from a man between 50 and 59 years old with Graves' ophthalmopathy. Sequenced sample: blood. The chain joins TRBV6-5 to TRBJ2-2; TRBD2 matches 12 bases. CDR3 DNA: TGTGCCAGCAGTTCGACTAGCGGGAGCCTCTTGAACACCGGGGAGCTGTTTTTT. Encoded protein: CASSSTSGSLLNTGELFF.